The clone carrying this T cell receptor beta chain was counted between two and nine times. Its antigen is as yet unknown. Compared with germline, one end of the junction differs, possibly owing to a read error. The data belong to a study of response to subunit inactivated influenza vaccine. Findings and caveats of the study: There was a suggestion from the authors that each seasonal influenza vaccination recruits few new T cells.

In germline, CDR1 is LGHNA, CDR2 YSLEER. This CDR3 spans 15 amino acids. TCRdb reprocessed the RT-PCR reads with MiXCR, giving one entry per CDR3 protein. The sample lists around 540,000 distinct CDR3 sequences, approximately 12% seen once, with 9.5% to 13% in the top ten. This sequence was found in a man aged 50-59 years who received an inactivated influenza vaccine. V usage is TRBV4-3 and J usage is TRBJ2-7; TRBD2 matches 8 bases. Sequencing was performed on PBMCs from blood, taken on the day of vaccination. CDR3 nucleotide sequence: TGCGCCAGCAGCCAAGGAGGGAGCGGGGGTTCCCCTTTAAACTTC. Encoded protein: CASSQGGSGGSPLNF.